The 32 T cell receptor beta chains below come from one sample, sequenced in a study of blood T cells in healthy people across ages. Through a sample-barcoded 5' primer and a J-beta primer mix, a second PCR was run for roughly 6 to 12 cycles. TCRdb reprocessed the 5' RACE reads via MiXCR and lists one record per CDR3 protein. Here the sample spans 910,000 or so distinct CDR3 sequences, roughly half being singletons. The sequenced sample was blood. The receptors here all came from a woman aged 60-70 years in good health.

This clonotype was seen a handful of times. The chain has TRBV12-3 or TRBV12-4 and TRBJ2-7; TRBD1 matches at 8 bases. The CDR3 contains 18 residues. Trimming cost V 2 bases and J 2 bases; bases outside gene matches: 14. The CDR3 region has the DNA TGTGCCAGCAGTTTAAGGGCAGGGGGCGCAGCATCGGCCTACGAGCAGTACTTC. Protein: CASSLRAGGAASAYEQYF.

This clonotype was counted between two and nine times. This rearrangement joins TRBV28 to TRBJ2-7, with 7 nucleotides matching TRBD2. Germline loops: CDR1 MDHEN, CDR2 SYDVKM. J gave up 4 bases and V 8 bases, and 5 bases lay outside the gene matches. This CDR3 has 12 residues. The CDR3, as DNA: TGTGCCAGCGTCGGGCGGGGGTACGAGCAGTACTTC. This translates into CASVGRGYEQYF.

The gene calls are TRBV28 and TRBJ2-7, with D possibly TRBD1 on 6 matching bases. CDR1 and CDR2 from the germline V gene are MDHEN and SYDVKM. The ends were cut back, 5 bases at V and 0 bases at J, with 14 bases in the middle. The CDR3 runs to 15 residues. CDR3 residues: CASSEQGRSSYEQYF. The CDR3 DNA is TGTGCCAGCAGTGAACAGGGAAGAAGCTCCTACGAGCAGTACTTC.

This rearrangement joins TRBV12-3 or TRBV12-4 to TRBJ1-2; D is ambiguous. The CDR3 covers 12 residues. Trimming shortened V by 9 bases and J by 5 bases, and 13 bases separated the two germline ends. CDR3 nucleotide sequence: TGTGCCAGTTCGATGGAGCGATATGGCTACACCTTC. As protein: CASSMERYGYTF.

This clonotype was found once. As DNA, the CDR3 is TGTGCCAGCAGTTTATTCGGGGGATGGAACACTGAAGCTTTCTTT. Translating gives CASSLFGGWNTEAFF. The J gene is TRBJ1-1, the V gene TRBV27, with D possibly being TRBD1 (5 bases). Trimming took 1 base from V and 1 from J, leaving 10 bases between them. This CDR3 has 15 residues. CDR1 MNHEY and CDR2 SMNVEV come from the germline V gene (reference sequence).

This chain uses TRBV7-9 with TRBJ2-1; 13 bases are a match to TRBD2. J gave up 15 bases and V 5 bases, and 7 bases lay outside the gene matches. This CDR3 is 13 amino acids long. Germline lookup yields CDR1 SEHNR and CDR2 FQNEAQ (reference sequence). The CDR3 DNA is TGTGCCAGCAGCGCGGGACTAGCGGGATTACGGTTCTTC. Its translation is CASSAGLAGLRFF.

The table lists this clonotype with a few counts. The chain is built from TRBV7-9 and TRBJ2-7, with 13 bases aligning to TRBD2. The CDR3 sequence is 17 residues long. The J segment lost 6 bases and the V segment lost 6 bases, leaving 14 bases of the junction unmatched. Germline V gene lookup returns CDR1 SEHNR and CDR2 FQNEAQ (reference sequence). CDR3 in DNA: TGTGCCAGCAGTATCAAAGGACTAGCGGGAGATCCCGGCGAGCAGTACTTC. It yields the protein CASSIKGLAGDPGEQYF.

The table lists this clonotype with a few counts. J is TRBJ2-7 and V is TRBV20-1, with 9 bases identical to TRBD2. V dropped 1 base and J dropped 2; count of bases not matched to a gene: 9. Germline lookup yields CDR1 DFQATT and CDR2 SNEGSKA (reference sequence). The CDR3 has 16 amino acids. The CDR3 loop is CSARVRHSGGAYEQYF. The CDR3, as DNA: TGCAGTGCTAGAGTCAGGCATAGCGGGGGAGCCTACGAGCAGTACTTC.

Only a few counts were recorded for this clonotype. The V gene is TRBV29-1, the J gene TRBJ2-6; the match to TRBD1 covers 7 bases. The V gene's germline CDR1 is SQVTM and CDR2 ANQGSEA. This CDR3 contains 16 residues. V trimming: 2 bases; J trimming: 2 bases; junction bases outside the gene matches: 6. CDR3 sequence (DNA): TGCAGCGTTGAATGGGGTACAGGGGCTGGGGCCAACGTCCTGACTTTC. Protein: CSVEWGTGAGANVLTF.

This sequence joins TRBV6-2 or TRBV6-3 and TRBJ2-7; maybe TRBD2 (5 bases). The germline V gene has CDR1 MNHEY and CDR2 SVGEGT. This CDR3 contains 15 residues. V was clipped by 2 bases and J by 2 bases, with 13 bases between them. The CDR3 reads CASSYTPSGTYEQYF. DNA for the CDR3: TGTGCCAGCAGTTACACCCCAAGCGGTACCTACGAGCAGTACTTC.

This clonotype appeared a few times. The junction departs from the called germline gene at one end, perhaps through a read error. V is TRBV11-2 and J is TRBJ2-6; possibly TRBD2 for D (6 bases). This CDR3 contains 16 residues. The V gene's germline CDR1 is SGHAT and CDR2 FQNNGV. The CDR3 sequence: CASTLGRGSGANVLTF. The CDR3 region has the DNA TGTGCCAGCACCTTAGGGCGGGGCTCTGGGGCCAACGTCCTGACTTTC.

The V and J genes are TRBV5-6 and TRBJ1-6; 7 bases fit TRBD1. The CDR3 runs 14 residues. Germline V lookup: CDR1 SGHDT, CDR2 YYEEEE. V lost 4 bases to trimming and J lost 9 bases; unmatched junction nucleotides: 7. The CDR3: CASSPGQYASPLHF. The CDR3 DNA follows: TGTGCCAGCAGCCCGGGACAGTATGCTTCACCCCTCCACTTT.

Remarks on this clonotype: This clone may be a read error of a much larger clone one base away. The rearrangement links TRBV4-1 to TRBJ2-7; maybe TRBD2 (6 bases). Trimming left V 4 bases short and J 3 bases short, with 10 bases between. The CDR3 loop spans 13 amino acids. The germline V gene encodes CDR1 MGHRA and CDR2 YSYEKL. The CDR3 loop is CASSRGDLYEQYF. DNA of the CDR3: TGCGCCAGCAGCCGCGGGGACCTCTACGAGCAGTACTTC.

This rearrangement joins TRBV18 to TRBJ2-3; D gene uncertain. The V end lost 1 base, the J end lost 8 bases, and 10 bases lay between the germline ends. Germline V gives CDR1 KGHSH, CDR2 LQKENI. This CDR3 comprises 13 residues. The chain's CDR3 is CASSPQNPGTQYF. In DNA, the CDR3 is TGTGCCAGCTCACCACAGAATCCCGGTACGCAGTATTTT. The full variable domain, in which reference TRBV18 and TRBJ2-3 provide the parts outside the CDR3, is NAGVMQNPRHLVRRRGQEARLRCSPMKGHSHVYWYRQLPEEGLKFMVYLQKENIIDESGMPKERFSAEFPKEGPSILRIQQVVRGDSAAYFCASSPQNPGTQYFGPGTRLTVL.

This sequence joins TRBV7-6 and TRBJ1-4, with 7 bases lining up with TRBD1. The CDR3 spans 16 residues. CDR1 and CDR2 from the germline V gene are SGHVS and FNYEAQ. V dropped 5 bases and J dropped 4; count of bases not matched to a gene: 10. The CDR3 protein is CASSPSPDRHNEKLFF. The CDR3 region has the DNA TGTGCCAGCAGCCCGTCTCCGGACAGGCATAATGAAAAACTGTTTTTT.

The chain is built from TRBV18 and TRBJ1-2; D remains unclear. The germline V gene encodes CDR1 KGHSH and CDR2 LQKENI. The CDR3 totals 13 residues. Trimming removed 4 bases from V and 1 base from J, with 7 bases in between. In DNA, the CDR3 is TGTGCCAGCTCACAGGGCCTTAACTATGGCTACACCTTC. This codes for CASSQGLNYGYTF.

This rearrangement joins TRBV20-1 to TRBJ1-1; no clear D gene. CDR3 length equals 11 residues. V was clipped by 7 bases and J by 1 base, with 7 bases between them. The germline V gene has CDR1 DFQATT and CDR2 SNEGSKA (reference sequence). CDR3 DNA sequence: TGCAGTGGTTCAGAGAACACTGAAGCTTTCTTT. Its protein product is CSGSENTEAFF.

This clonotype was seen only a few times. At one end, the junction sequence differs from germline, possibly due to a read error. The chain uses TRBV7-2 and TRBJ2-3; a possible D gene is TRBD2 (6 bases). Germline V gives CDR1 SGHTA, CDR2 FQGNSA. CDR3 length: 14 residues. CDR3 loop: CASSLGRRTDTQYF. CDR3 DNA sequence: TGTGCCAGCAGTTTAGGGAGGCGGACAGATACGCAGTATTTT.

The rearrangement joins TRBV20-1 to TRBJ2-1; TRBD2 matches 12 bases. V dropped 6 bases and J dropped 9; count of bases not matched to a gene: 6. This CDR3 region has 13 residues. The V gene's germline CDR1 is DFQATT and CDR2 SNEGSKA (reference sequence). The CDR3 protein is CSAPTSGRLEQFF. CDR3 sequence (DNA): TGCAGTGCCCCGACTAGCGGGAGACTTGAGCAGTTCTTC.

The V and J genes are TRBV6-1 and TRBJ2-1; D uncertain. This CDR3 is built from 15 residues. Per the germline V gene, CDR1 is MNHNS and CDR2 is SASEGT. V lost 6 bases to trimming and J lost 2 bases, with 14 bases between them. CDR3: CASSVRVNAYNEQFF. Written as DNA, the CDR3 is TGTGCCAGCAGCGTTCGGGTTAATGCCTACAATGAGCAGTTCTTC.

This chain joins TRBV20-1 and TRBJ1-6; 9 bases align to TRBD1. This CDR3 has 13 amino acids. CDR1 and CDR2 from the germline V gene are DFQATT and SNEGSKA (reference sequence). Trimming took 6 bases from V and 8 from J; bases not matched to a gene: 5. CDR3 DNA: TGCAGTGCCCTAGACAGGGGGTATTCACCCCTCCACTTT. Protein product: CSALDRGYSPLHF.

The gene calls are TRBV20-1 and TRBJ1-2; D call uncertain. Trimming cost V 2 bases and J 3 bases, with 13 bases left between them. Germline CDR1 is DFQATT and CDR2 is SNEGSKA (reference sequence). The CDR3 has 14 residues. The CDR3 DNA follows: TGCAGTGCTAGACTAAGCACGGATGACTATGGCTACACCTTC. This codes for CSARLSTDDYGYTF.

For this clonotype: A read error is possible here, since a much larger clone lies one base away. The V gene is TRBV7-2, the J gene TRBJ2-5; D may be TRBD2 (5 bases). Germline V gene sequence: CDR1 SGHTA, CDR2 FQGNSA. This CDR3 comprises 13 residues. DNA for the CDR3: TGTGCCAGCAGCGCCAGGCAGTGGGAGACCCGGTACTTC. Translated, it gives CASSARQWETRYF.

There are a few counts of this clonotype. The chain links TRBV28 to TRBJ2-3, with 10 nucleotides matching TRBD1. The germline gives CDR1 MDHEN, CDR2 SYDVKM. V was pared by 5 bases and J by 3 bases, with 5 bases of the junction left unmatched. The CDR3 covers 15 residues. The CDR3 DNA reads TGTGCCAGCAGTCGGGACAGGGGTTTAACAGATACGCAGTATTTT. This sequence encodes CASSRDRGLTDTQYF.

Only a few counts were recorded for this clonotype. The CDR3 nucleotides are TGTGCCAGCAGCAGTAGCGGGGGTGCCTACAATGAGCAGTTCTTC. The encoded protein is CASSSSGGAYNEQFF. This rearrangement joins TRBV3-1 to TRBJ2-1; 9 bases map to TRBD2. Trimming at V came to 5 bases and at J to 2 bases, leaving 4 bases not matched to a gene. Germline V gives CDR1 LGHDT, CDR2 YNNKEL (reference sequence). The CDR3 is made up of 15 amino acids.

This chain connects TRBV7-8 to TRBJ2-7, with D possibly TRBD2 on 5 matching bases. CDR1 and CDR2 from the germline V gene are SGHVS and FQNEAQ. Trimming removed 7 bases from V and 5 bases from J, with 15 bases in between. The CDR3 is made up of 13 amino acids. CDR3 nucleotide sequence: TGTGCCAGCAAACCCGGAGGAGGCCACGAGCAGTACTTC. Translating it yields CASKPGGGHEQYF.

The chain uses TRBV11-2 and TRBJ2-2; no reliable D call. There are 14 residues in the CDR3. Germline CDR1 is SGHAT and CDR2 is FQNNGV. V was trimmed by 4 bases and J by 1 base, leaving 7 bases between them. The CDR3 bases are TGTGCCAGCAGCTCTGGGTTGAACACCGGGGAGCTGTTTTTT. Translated: CASSSGLNTGELFF.

The V gene is TRBV7-8, the J gene TRBJ2-1; 10 nucleotides line up with TRBD1. The CDR3 is 14 residues long. The V segment lost 6 bases and the J segment 8 bases; nucleotides outside the gene matches: 7. Per germline, CDR1 SGHVS and CDR2 FQNEAQ. As DNA, the CDR3 is TGTGCCAGCAGTCCCGGGACAGGGGTCTATGAGCAGTTCTTC. This gives the protein CASSPGTGVYEQFF.

The genes are TRBV6-1 and TRBJ1-2; D is undetermined. This CDR3 contains 15 residues. Germline lookup yields CDR1 MNHNS and CDR2 SASEGT. Trimming took off 3 bases at V and 4 bases at J, with 15 bases between the two ends. The chain's CDR3 is CASSDSLGRSYGYTF. In nucleotides, the CDR3 is TGTGCCAGCAGTGATTCCCTAGGGAGATCCTATGGCTACACCTTC.

This clonotype appeared many times. CDR3 sequence: CASSRDGSSYEQYF. CDR3 bases: TGTGCCAGCAGTAGGGACGGGAGCTCCTACGAGCAGTACTTC. This sequence joins TRBV6-2 or TRBV6-3 and TRBJ2-7; possible D gene TRBD2, 6 bases. V was trimmed by 5 bases and J by 0 bases, leaving 11 bases between them. The CDR3 sequence is 14 residues long. The germline gives CDR1 MNHEY, CDR2 SVGEGT.

This chain connects TRBV4-3 to TRBJ1-2, with D perhaps matching TRBD1 (5 bases). Deletions cut 0 bases from V and 4 bases from J, with 12 bases between. The CDR3 contains 15 residues. Germline V gene lookup returns CDR1 LGHNA and CDR2 YSLEER. The CDR3 coding sequence is TGCGCCAGCAGCCAAGAAAGGGGTCCCGGCTATGGCTACACCTTC. Amino acid sequence: CASSQERGPGYGYTF.

A single count supports this clonotype. The junction differs from germline at one of its ends, possibly a read error. This chain links TRBV20-1 with TRBJ2-5, with 7 bases aligning to TRBD2. Germline values: CDR1 DFQATT, CDR2 SNEGSKA (reference sequence). This CDR3 has 15 residues. CDR3: CSARDRTRGAYEQHF. CDR3 nucleotides: TGCAGTGCTAGAGATCGGACTAGGGGAGCCTACGAGCAGCACTTC.